This is a list of T cell receptor beta chains from one sample in a study of T cell repertoires in cytomegalovirus infection. TCRdb re-called the reads with MiXCR, one entry per CDR3 protein. The top ten clones hold approximately 35% of a sample with 100,000 to 150,000 distinct CDR3 sequences, 24% of them seen once. These receptors are not linked to any known antigen. Sequenced: PBMCs, sequenced either directly or after in vitro stimulation (not recorded which). These receptors originate from a human donor in good health (CMV status not recorded). Some clones in this sample may be carry-over from other donors' samples. Both conserved end residues are part of each CDR3. The D gene is left open where the match is weak. Size is omitted from some rows. Given values are once, few, many or a class for expanded clones.

>few|TRBV10-3|-|TRBJ2-5
TGTGCCATCAGTCGGAACGGTGGGCAAGAGACCCAGTACTTC
CAISRNGGQETQYF
>-|TRBV12-3/TRBV12-4|TRBD2|TRBJ2-1
TGTGCCAGCAGTTTTTGGACTAGCGACAATGAGCAGTTCTTC
CASSFWTSDNEQFF
>-|TRBV4-3|TRBD1|TRBJ2-1
TGCGCCAGCAGCCAAGAGGGGGACAGATACAATGAGCAGTTCTTC
CASSQEGDRYNEQFF
>few|TRBV6-2/TRBV6-3|-|TRBJ2-1
TGTGCCACCACTTCTACCCGGCAGTACAATGAGCAGTTCTTC
CATTSTRQYNEQFF
>-|TRBV5-1|TRBD1|TRBJ2-5
TGCGCCAGCAGCACTGGGACAGCCGTAGAGACCCAGTACTTC
CASSTGTAVETQYF
>few|TRBV11-3|-|TRBJ2-5
TGTGCCAGCAGCTACGAAATTGGACAGCCCCAAGAGACCCAGTACTTC
CASSYEIGQPQETQYF
>-|TRBV5-6|TRBD1|TRBJ1-5
TGTGCCAGCAGCTTGTTACAGGGGCGCCAGCCCCAGCATTTT
CASSLLQGRQPQHF
>once|TRBV5-6|-|TRBJ2-3
TGTGCCAGCAGCTTGGGTGTGCGGAACACAGATACGCAGTATTTT
CASSLGVRNTDTQYF
>-|TRBV12-3/TRBV12-4|TRBD1|TRBJ1-5
TGTGCCAGCAGTCTCAGGACAGGACTTGGGCCCCAGCATTTT
CASSLRTGLGPQHF
>many|TRBV7-9|TRBD1|TRBJ2-5
TGTGCCAGCAGTTCCAGGGGGCCGGAGACCCAGTACTTC
CASSSRGPETQYF
>many|TRBV12-3/TRBV12-4|-|TRBJ1-1
TGTGCCTCCCAGTTATGGCATGAAGCTTTCTTT
CASQLWHEAFF
>-|TRBV20-1|TRBD2|TRBJ2-5
TGCAGTGCTGCCCCAATAGGGACTAGCGACACCTACGCGGGGACCCAGTACTTC
CSAAPIGTSDTYAGTQYF
>few|TRBV7-2|-|TRBJ1-4
TGTGCCAGCGGAGGGGCGGTGGGTTATGAAAAACTGTTTTTT
CASGGAVGYEKLFF
>few|TRBV5-6|-|TRBJ2-3
TGTGCCAGCAGCTTGGGCTACAGCCACTCTAGCACAGATACGCAGTATTTT
CASSLGYSHSSTDTQYF
>-|TRBV18|-|TRBJ2-1
TGTGCCAGCTCACCACCCCGGGAGAAACGCGATGAGCAGTTCTTC
CASSPPREKRDEQFF
>few|TRBV19|-|TRBJ2-1
TGTGCCAGTAGTATCCAGAGCTCCTACAATGAGCAGTTCTTC
CASSIQSSYNEQFF
>few|TRBV20-1|TRBD1|TRBJ2-5
TGCAGTGCTAGCAGGGGACAGGGGGCGGAGACCCAGTACTTC
CSASRGQGAETQYF
>-|TRBV19|-|TRBJ1-6
TGTGCCAGTAGTACAAACCGGGACCTGATTAATTCACCCCTCCACTTT
CASSTNRDLINSPLHF
>-|TRBV29-1|-|TRBJ1-1
TGCAGCGTTGCGTTTACAGGGTTTGTGAGTGAAGCTTTCTTT
CSVAFTGFVSEAFF
>-|TRBV12-3/TRBV12-4|-|TRBJ2-7
TGTGCCAGCAGCGCGTGGACCGGGACGGCATCCGACGAGCAGTACTTC
CASSAWTGTASDEQYF
>-|TRBV2|TRBD1|TRBJ1-2
TGTGCCAGCAGTCCTAGACAGGGGTCTCACTATGGCTACACCTTC
CASSPRQGSHYGYTF
>few|TRBV13|-|TRBJ2-1
TGTGCCAGCAGCTCCCAGAGCAATGAGCAGTTCTTC
CASSSQSNEQFF
>many|TRBV7-8|-|TRBJ2-5
TGTGCCAGCAGCACGGACAGAGAGACCCAGTACTTC
CASSTDRETQYF
>many|TRBV7-8|-|TRBJ1-1
TGTGCCAGCAGCTCCGGGGGGATGCAGGCGCACACTGAAGCTTTCTTT
CASSSGGMQAHTEAFF
>many|TRBV6-4|-|TRBJ2-1
TGTGCCAGCAGTGACTCTAGCGGCTCCTACAATGAGCAGTTCTTC
CASSDSSGSYNEQFF
>-|TRBV5-5|-|TRBJ1-2
TGTGCCAGCAGCCTGGGGCAGGGGTTCTATGGCTACACCTTC
CASSLGQGFYGYTF
>-|TRBV7-2|-|TRBJ1-2
TGTGCCAGCAGCTTAGATGTCCTAGGGGGCTACACCTTC
CASSLDVLGGYTF
>-|TRBV9|-|TRBJ2-6
TGTGCCAGCGATCGGAGCTCTGGGGCCAACGTCCTGACTTTC
CASDRSSGANVLTF
>-|TRBV19|-|TRBJ1-1
TGTGCCAGTAGTATAGACCGGGTCTCTGAAGCTTTCTTT
CASSIDRVSEAFF
>few|TRBV15|TRBD2|TRBJ2-1
TGTGCCACCAGCACGCACCGGGGGGAGGTCGGCCTCGGGAATGAGCAGTTCTTC
CATSTHRGEVGLGNEQFF
>few|TRBV6-5|-|TRBJ2-1
TGTGCCAGCAACTTAAGGGGGGTAGCCTCCTACAATGAGCAGTTCTTC
CASNLRGVASYNEQFF